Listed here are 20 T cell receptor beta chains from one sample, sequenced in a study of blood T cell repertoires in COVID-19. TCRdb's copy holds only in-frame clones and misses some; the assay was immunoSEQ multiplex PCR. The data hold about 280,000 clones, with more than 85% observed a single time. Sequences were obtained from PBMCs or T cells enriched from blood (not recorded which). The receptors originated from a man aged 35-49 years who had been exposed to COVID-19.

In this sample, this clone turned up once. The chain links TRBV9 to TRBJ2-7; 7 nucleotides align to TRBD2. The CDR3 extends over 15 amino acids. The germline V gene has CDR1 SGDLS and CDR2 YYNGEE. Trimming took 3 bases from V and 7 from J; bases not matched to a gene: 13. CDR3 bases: TGTGCCAGCAGCGACCGGGACTACGAGCTGGGAGAGCAGTACTTC. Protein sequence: CASSDRDYELGEQYF.

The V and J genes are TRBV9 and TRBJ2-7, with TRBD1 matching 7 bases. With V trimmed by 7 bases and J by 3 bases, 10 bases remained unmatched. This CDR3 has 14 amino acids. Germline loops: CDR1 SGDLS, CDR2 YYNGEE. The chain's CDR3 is CASSSQGGVYEQYF. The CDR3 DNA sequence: TGTGCCAGCTCATCCCAAGGGGGCGTCTACGAGCAGTACTTC.

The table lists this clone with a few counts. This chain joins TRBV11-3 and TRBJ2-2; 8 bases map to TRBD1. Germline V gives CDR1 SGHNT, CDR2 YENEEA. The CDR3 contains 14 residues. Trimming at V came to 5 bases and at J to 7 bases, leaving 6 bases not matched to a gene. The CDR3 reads CASSPRGRNGELFF. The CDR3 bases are TGTGCCAGCAGCCCCAGGGGGCGTAACGGGGAGCTGTTTTTT.

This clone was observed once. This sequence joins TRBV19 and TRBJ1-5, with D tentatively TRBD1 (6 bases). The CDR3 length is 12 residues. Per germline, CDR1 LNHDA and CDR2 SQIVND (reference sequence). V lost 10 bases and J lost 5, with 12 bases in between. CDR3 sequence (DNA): TGTGCCACAAGGGGGTGGGATCAGCCCCAGCATTTT. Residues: CATRGWDQPQHF.

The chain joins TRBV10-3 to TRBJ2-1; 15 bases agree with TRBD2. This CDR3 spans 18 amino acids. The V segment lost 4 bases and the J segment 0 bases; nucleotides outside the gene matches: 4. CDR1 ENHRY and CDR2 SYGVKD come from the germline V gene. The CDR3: CAISARGLAGGSYNEQFF. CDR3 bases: TGTGCCATCAGTGCGCGGGGACTAGCGGGAGGCTCCTACAATGAGCAGTTCTTC.

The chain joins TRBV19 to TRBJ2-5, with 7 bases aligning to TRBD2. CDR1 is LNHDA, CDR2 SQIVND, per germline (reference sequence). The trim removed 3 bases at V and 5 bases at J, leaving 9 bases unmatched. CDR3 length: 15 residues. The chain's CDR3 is CASSMWGEGRETQYF. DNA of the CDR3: TGTGCCAGTAGTATGTGGGGGGAGGGCCGGGAGACCCAGTACTTC.

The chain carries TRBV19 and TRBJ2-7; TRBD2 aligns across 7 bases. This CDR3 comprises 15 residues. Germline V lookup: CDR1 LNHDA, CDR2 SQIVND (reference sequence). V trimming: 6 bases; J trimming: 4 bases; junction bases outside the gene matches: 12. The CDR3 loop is CASREGPGGGYEQYF. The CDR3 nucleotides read TGTGCCAGTAGAGAGGGGCCGGGAGGAGGGTACGAGCAGTACTTC.

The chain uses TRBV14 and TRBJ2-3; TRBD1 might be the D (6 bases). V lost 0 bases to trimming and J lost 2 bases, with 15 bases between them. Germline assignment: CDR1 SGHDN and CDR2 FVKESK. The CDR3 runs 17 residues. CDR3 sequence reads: CASSQDPRTELTDTQYF. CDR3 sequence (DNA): TGTGCCAGCAGCCAAGATCCAAGGACAGAGCTCACAGATACGCAGTATTTT.

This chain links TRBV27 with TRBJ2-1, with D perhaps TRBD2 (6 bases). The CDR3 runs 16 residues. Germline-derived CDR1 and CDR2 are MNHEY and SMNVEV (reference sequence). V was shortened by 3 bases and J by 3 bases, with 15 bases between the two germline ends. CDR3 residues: CASSLGGLNHYNEQFF. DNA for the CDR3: TGTGCCAGCAGTTTGGGGGGACTCAATCACTACAATGAGCAGTTCTTC.

The CDR3 protein is CASSQGGSAGYGYTF. CDR3 nucleotide sequence: TGCGCCAGCAGCCAAGGGGGGTCCGCGGGATATGGCTACACCTTC. The chain joins TRBV4-3 to TRBJ1-2; maybe TRBD1 (5 bases). Trimming cost V 1 base and J 5 bases, with 14 bases left between them. This CDR3 has 15 amino acids. Germline CDR1 reads LGHNA; CDR2 reads YSLEER.

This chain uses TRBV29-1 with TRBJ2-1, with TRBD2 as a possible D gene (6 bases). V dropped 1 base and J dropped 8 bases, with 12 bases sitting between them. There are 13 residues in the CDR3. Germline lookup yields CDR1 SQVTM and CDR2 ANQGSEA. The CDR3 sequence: CSVEAYWRDEQFF. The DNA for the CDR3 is TGCAGCGTTGAAGCCTACTGGAGGGATGAGCAGTTCTTC.

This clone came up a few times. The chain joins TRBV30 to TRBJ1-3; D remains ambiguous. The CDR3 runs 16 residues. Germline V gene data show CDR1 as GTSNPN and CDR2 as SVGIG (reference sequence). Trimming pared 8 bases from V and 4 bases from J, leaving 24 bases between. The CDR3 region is CARKGFAGKAGNTIYF. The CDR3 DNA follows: TGTGCCCGGAAAGGCTTCGCGGGGAAAGCGGGAAACACCATATATTTT.

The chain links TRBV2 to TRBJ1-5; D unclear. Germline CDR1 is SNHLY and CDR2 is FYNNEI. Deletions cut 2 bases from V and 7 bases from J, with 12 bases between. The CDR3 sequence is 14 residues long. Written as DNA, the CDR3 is TGTGCCAGCAGTGAAAACGGGGTTGGACAGCCCCAGCATTTT. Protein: CASSENGVGQPQHF.

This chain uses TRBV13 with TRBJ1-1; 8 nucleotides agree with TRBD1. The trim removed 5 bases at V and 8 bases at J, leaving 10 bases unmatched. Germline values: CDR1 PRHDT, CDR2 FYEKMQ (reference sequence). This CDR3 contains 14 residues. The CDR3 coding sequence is TGTGCCAGCAGCACCAACAGGGGGGGTAAGGAAGCTTTCTTT. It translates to CASSTNRGGKEAFF.

As DNA, the CDR3 is TGCGCCAGCAGCCCTACAGGATACAATCAGCCCCAGCATTTT. It translates to CASSPTGYNQPQHF. This rearrangement joins TRBV5-1 to TRBJ1-5, with D maybe TRBD1 (5 bases). Per germline, CDR1 SGHRS and CDR2 YFSETQ. The CDR3 extends over 14 amino acids. The V end was cut by 4 bases, the J end by 3 bases, with 11 bases between.

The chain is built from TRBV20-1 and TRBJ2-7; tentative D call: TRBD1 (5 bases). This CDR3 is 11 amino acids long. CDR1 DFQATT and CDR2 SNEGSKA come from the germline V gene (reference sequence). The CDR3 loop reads CSPTVPNEQYF. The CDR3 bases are TGCAGCCCGACAGTGCCTAACGAGCAGTACTTC.

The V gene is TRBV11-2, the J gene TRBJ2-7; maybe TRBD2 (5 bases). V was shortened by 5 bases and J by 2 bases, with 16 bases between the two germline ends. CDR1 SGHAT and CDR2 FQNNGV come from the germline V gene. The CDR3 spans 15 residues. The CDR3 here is CASSPRWEITYEQYF. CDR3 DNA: TGTGCCAGCAGCCCCAGGTGGGAGATAACCTACGAGCAGTACTTC. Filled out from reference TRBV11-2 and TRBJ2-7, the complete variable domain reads EAGVAQSPRYKIIEKRQSVAFWCNPISGHATLYWYQQILGQGPKLLIQFQNNGVVDDSQLPKDRFSAERLKGVDSTLKIQPAKLEDSAVYLCASSPRWEITYEQYFGPGTRLTVT.

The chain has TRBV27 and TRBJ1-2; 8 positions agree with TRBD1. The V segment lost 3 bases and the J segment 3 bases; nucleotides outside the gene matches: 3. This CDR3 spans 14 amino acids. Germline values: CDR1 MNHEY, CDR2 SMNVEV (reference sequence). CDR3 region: CASSFGQGDYGYTF. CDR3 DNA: TGTGCCAGCAGTTTCGGACAGGGAGACTATGGCTACACCTTC.

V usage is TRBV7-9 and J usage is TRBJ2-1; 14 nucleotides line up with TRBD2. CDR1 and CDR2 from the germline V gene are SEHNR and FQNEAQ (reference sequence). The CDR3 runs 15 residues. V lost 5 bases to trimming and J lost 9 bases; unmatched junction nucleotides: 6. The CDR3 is CASSLGTSGRLEQFF. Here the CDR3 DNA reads TGTGCCAGCAGCCTAGGGACTAGCGGGAGACTTGAGCAGTTCTTC. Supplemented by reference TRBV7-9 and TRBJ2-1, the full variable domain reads DTGVSQNPRHKITKRGQNVTFRCDPISEHNRLYWYRQTLGQGPEFLTYFQNEAQLEKSRLLSDRFSAERPKGSFSTLEIQRTEQGDSAMYLCASSLGTSGRLEQFFGPGTRLTVL.

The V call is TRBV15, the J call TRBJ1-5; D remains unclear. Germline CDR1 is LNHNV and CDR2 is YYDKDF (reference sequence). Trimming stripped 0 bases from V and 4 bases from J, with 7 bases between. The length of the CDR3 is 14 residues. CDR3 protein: CATSRDRENQPQHF. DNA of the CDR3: TGTGCCACCAGCAGAGACCGAGAAAATCAGCCCCAGCATTTT.